This TCR beta chain was identified in a study of T cells in Graves' hyperthyroidism and ophthalmopathy. Study-wide findings and caveats: Separating ophthalmopathy from stable hyperthyroidism was achieved by a 13 V-J model.

Amplified TCR beta CDR3 regions derived from RNA transcripts. TCR CDR3 regions were first amplified by RT-PCR with HTBI primers. A single record per CDR3 protein comes from TCRdb applying MiXCR to the multiplex PCR reads. The sample has 350,000 to 450,000 distinct CDR3 sequences, over 12% seen once. This clonotype was observed many times. Antigen unknown. Deletions cut 3 bases from V and 8 bases from J, with 12 bases between. The germline V gene has CDR1 SGHKS and CDR2 YYEKEE (reference sequence). The CDR3 sequence is 13 residues long. The gene calls are TRBV5-5 and TRBJ2-1, with D perhaps TRBD2 (5 bases). The sequence was obtained from a man aged 45-65 years with Graves' ophthalmopathy. Material: blood. In nucleotides, the CDR3 is TGTGCCAGCAGCTCCCTACTAGTACATGAGCAGTTCTTC. Protein sequence: CASSSLLVHEQFF.